This T cell receptor (beta chain) is from a study of vaccination and CD4 T cells after COVID-19. Treatment defined: roughly ten-day PBMC culture with coronavirus spike peptide pools or control peptides (ViraFEST assay). Every well contained approximately 2.1 million PBMCs, which were grown with about 10 IU/ml IL-2 and approximately 9.4 ug/ml peptide pools. Negative selection was the method that isolated CD4+ T cells after about ten days of culture. Study conclusions and caveats: The researchers studied relatively few convalescent patients and omitted early post-infection timepoints.

Oncomine TCR Beta short-read sequencing was applied to DNA from cultured CD4+ T cells. A single record per CDR3 protein comes from TCRdb applying MiXCR to the PCR reads. This sample has 2,000 to 3,000 distinct CDR3 sequences, with 20% to 30% found just once. In germline, CDR1 is MNHEY, CDR2 SVGEGT. V dropped 5 bases and J dropped 6; count of bases not matched to a gene: 6. This CDR3 is built from 13 residues. About this clonotype itself: Its antigen remains unidentified.

The sequenced sample was CD4+ T cells from blood, cultured in vitro, obtained after SARS-CoV-2 vaccination. V usage is TRBV6-2 or TRBV6-3 and J usage is TRBJ1-1; 7 bases fit TRBD1. This clonotype originated in a human donor who had recovered from COVID-19. The CDR3 region is CASSRRQGAEAFF. As DNA, the CDR3 is TGTGCCAGCAGTCGTAGACAGGGTGCTGAAGCTTTCTTT.